This TCR beta chain is drawn from a study of human thymus T cells. Only in-frame clones appear in the TCRdb table, and some are missing; sequencing was by immunoSEQ multiplex PCR. This sample has tens of thousands of clones, with 90% to 95% found just once. Findings of the study overall: Biased V and J segment usage appeared in thymus and peripheral blood.

This CDR3 is built from 15 residues. CDR1 SQVTM and CDR2 ANQGSEA come from the germline V gene. Trimming cost V 1 base and J 7 bases, with 19 bases left between them. Thymus pieces cut out during corrective heart surgery were the tissue that was used. Turning to this clone: As yet, its antigen is unknown.

This clonotype was obtained from a girl less than two years old with a congenital heart defect but otherwise immunologically healthy. The chain has TRBV29-1 and TRBJ1-2; the D gene is possibly TRBD1 (6 bases). Material for sequencing was thymus tissue. The CDR3 loop reads CSVEVNWGHEPGYTF. CDR3 nucleotide sequence: TGCAGCGTTGAAGTAAACTGGGGGCATGAACCTGGCTACACCTTC.